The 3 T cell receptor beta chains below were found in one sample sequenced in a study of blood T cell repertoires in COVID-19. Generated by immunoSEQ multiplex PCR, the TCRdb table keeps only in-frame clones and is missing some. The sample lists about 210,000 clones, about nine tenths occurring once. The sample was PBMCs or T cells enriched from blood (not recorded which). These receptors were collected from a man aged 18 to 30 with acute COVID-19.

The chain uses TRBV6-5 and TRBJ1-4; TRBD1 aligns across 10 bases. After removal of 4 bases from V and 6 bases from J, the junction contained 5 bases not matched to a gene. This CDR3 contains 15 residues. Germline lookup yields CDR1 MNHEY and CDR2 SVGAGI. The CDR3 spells CASSSSGTGDEKLFF. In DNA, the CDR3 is TGTGCCAGCAGTTCGTCCGGGACAGGGGATGAAAAACTGTTTTTT.

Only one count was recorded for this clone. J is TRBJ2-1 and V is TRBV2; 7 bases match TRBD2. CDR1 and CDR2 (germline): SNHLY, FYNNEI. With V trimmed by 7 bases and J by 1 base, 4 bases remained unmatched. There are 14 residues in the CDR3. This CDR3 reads CASMAGESYNEQFF. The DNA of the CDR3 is TGTGCCAGCATGGCGGGGGAATCCTACAATGAGCAGTTCTTC. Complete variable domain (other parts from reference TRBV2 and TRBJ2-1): EPEVTQTPSHQVTQMGQEVILRCVPISNHLYFYWYRQILGQKVEFLVSFYNNEISEKSEIFDDQFSVERPDGSNFTLKIRSTKLEDSAMYFCASMAGESYNEQFFGPGTRLTVL.

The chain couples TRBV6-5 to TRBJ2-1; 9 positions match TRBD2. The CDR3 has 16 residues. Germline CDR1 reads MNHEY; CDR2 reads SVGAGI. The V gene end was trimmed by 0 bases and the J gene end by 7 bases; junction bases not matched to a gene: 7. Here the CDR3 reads CASSYSGAGGRNEQFF. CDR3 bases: TGTGCCAGCAGTTACTCCGGAGCGGGAGGAAGGAATGAGCAGTTCTTC.